This T cell receptor beta chain derives from a study of cytomegalovirus exposure and HLA in healthy donors (dated by TCRdb to about 2017). With respect to the entire study: In an earlier analysis of 450 to 750 of the donors, approximately 300 Gb of sequence data and 100 million or so unique TCR beta sequences from about 179 million T cells were reported. Approximately 300 gigabases of sequencing data and 91 million or so unique TCR sequences made up an early release that covered 500 to 700 HLA-typed donors. Among the 398 genotyped donors, roughly 80% belonged to the genetic ancestry cluster associated with self-reported Caucasian donors. The study aimed to test whether signatures of past pathogen exposure could be identified by cataloging public T cell receptors. Using immunosequencing, the study profiled T cell repertoires from about 650 subjects and related those repertoires to cytomegalovirus serostatus. In addition to the first cohort of approximately 670 subjects, a separate validation cohort of approximately 120 different subjects was used. High-throughput TCR immunosequencing, statistical association of individual TCRs with disease status, and machine learning were combined to predict cytomegalovirus infection status. To study patterns of TCR occurrence, a later analysis re-analyzed previously published TCR beta repertoires from around 660 donors and added high-resolution HLA genotyping. Rather than using new phenotypic data, the later analysis identified candidate immune exposures from TCR beta sequences and from how often those sequences occurred across donors. An earlier analysis of about 620 of the donors applied high-throughput TCR beta sequencing to assess whether each TCR beta V gene segment acted as functional or pseudogenic. Donor age, sex, ethnicity and CMV serostatus were compiled alongside the repertoire data. In a later genetic analysis, genome-wide SNP genotypes for about 55% of the roughly 700 donors were used, and that subset was treated as a discovery cohort. All discovery cohort repertoires had been generated on a single sequencing platform. Both class I and class II loci were covered by HLA typing, at four-digit resolution. Typing coverage varied by locus: roughly 620-640 donors for A, B, C, DRB1 and DQB1; approximately 520 for DQA1; nearly 610 for DPA1; approximately 470 for DPB1. About 5 DR-DQ haplotypes were handled as single units for association and clustering, since linkage in the cohort was strong. Among 398 genotyped donors of the cohort, an average of roughly 240,000 unique TCR beta nucleotide sequences were sequenced per donor, roughly a sixth of them non-productive. On the study overall, not on this receptor specifically: It was suggested by the authors that the approach could potentially be generalized to other disease states and immunological phenotypes. In both the original and validation cohorts, the classifier was reported to diagnose cytomegalovirus status with high specificity and sensitivity. A cluster of highly shared sequence variants was judged likely to be a technical artifact of the sequencing pipeline. A further reported finding was that TCR beta sequences accurately predicted the HLA-A and HLA-B alleles for most subjects in the first cohort. In a later analysis, most CMV-associated TCR beta chains were found to appear HLA-restricted, with HLA associations seemingly driven largely by CMV exposure. Because counts were too low, some 17 rarely observed V segments, including chromosome 9 orphons, were excluded from the earlier analysis of under 650 of the donors. In a later analysis, TCR association rates were found to vary across HLA loci, with the most associated TCRs seen for DRB1 alleles and the fewest for HLA-C alleles. Most TCR sequences were observed very rarely across donors, whereas some public TCRs were present in many individuals. In this cohort, only TCR beta chains were sequenced, and detectable features were limited by the absence of alpha or paired-chain data. In an earlier analysis of under 600 of the donors, most TCR beta V segments were observed in productive rearrangements about 90% or about 30% of the time, broadly matching IMGT annotations. Compared with equally common non-associated chains, HLA-associated TCR beta chains in a later analysis were more clonally expanded and had lower generation probabilities. Immune exposure information for the cohort was limited to CMV serostatus. In a later genetic analysis, a missense DCLRE1C variant was associated with V-gene and J-gene trimming of TCR beta chains, and the association was replicated in an independent cohort. HLA typing was unavailable for some donors at each locus, so association tests used only the typed subset. A later genetic analysis reported fewer N-insertions in productive TCRs among donors in an Asian-associated ancestry cluster than the approximately 700-donor mean. The study gave a list of some 150 TCR beta chains associated with cytomegalovirus. Specific HLA alleles were associated with over 15,000 TCR beta sequences at a false discovery rate of 0.05 in a later analysis. Some IMGT-functional V segments, including TRBV6-2 and TRBV6-3, could not be distinguished by the 87-base-pair reads and were therefore excluded. Correlated functional status among segregating V segments might reflect linkage disequilibrium, but an unknown experimental factor could not be ruled out. Several of the top co-occurrence clusters appeared to be linked to parvovirus B19, influenza, CMV and Epstein-Barr virus, according to a later analysis. Roughly uniform sequencing depth across donors was assumed in presence/absence analyses, although this assumption may not hold. Assigning TCR associations to individual alleles was difficult when HLA alleles, especially DR and DQ, strongly co-occurred. In vitro tests confirmed that a few of the cytomegalovirus-associated TCR beta chains recognize cytomegalovirus antigens.

The cohort was made up of 666 healthy bone marrow donors. At the time of sampling, every cohort member was nominally healthy, though immune exposures that went unrecorded were likely present. The donor tested CMV seronegative, placing the donor among the approximately 400 seronegative members of the cohort. A peripheral blood sample was provided by each donor, and peripheral blood mononuclear cells were used for TCR beta sequencing. The Qiagen DNeasy Blood Extraction Kit was used to extract genomic DNA from the blood cell samples. Reading the germline V gene gives CDR1 MDHEN and CDR2 SYDVKM. The CDR3 runs 15 amino acids, cysteine and phenylalanine included. The read is trimmed to its CDR3 DNA, 45 bases read in frame from base 1. Trimming leaves V shorter by 5 bases and J shorter by 7 bases, with the junction holding 7 bases beyond the gene matches. Worth noting for this clone: Its antigen is currently not known. The input lacks base qualities; no much larger clone sits a single base away.

The library came from the immunoSEQ multiplex PCR assay. A mixture of 60 forward primers for TCR Vbeta segments and 13 reverse primers for TCR Jbeta segments was used in the multiplex PCR. The CDR3 region of rearranged TCR beta genes was amplified from genomic DNA by a multiplex PCR assay. The amplified TCR beta libraries were sequenced on the Illumina HiSeq System as 87-base-pair reads. The paper's data handling went like this. A later analysis tallied around 82 million unique TCR beta chains across the 660 or so repertoires, and about 10 million of those chains were shared by two or more donors. Raw reads were error-corrected and collapsed into unique sequences by a nearest-neighbor algorithm in which closely related sequences were merged to remove PCR and sequencing errors. V, D and J gene segments were assigned by aligning CDR3 sequences to IMGT reference sequences. Each retained sequence needed at least a six-nucleotide match to both a V gene segment and a J gene segment. A rearrangement was called productive if the CDR3 had no stop codons and remained in frame with V and J, and every other rearrangement was called non-productive. CDR3 was defined by IMGT convention, running from the second conserved V-encoded cysteine to the conserved J-encoded phenylalanine. Sequences without an unambiguous match to a single V gene segment were excluded from the earlier analysis of 587 of the donors. An earlier analysis of approximately 590 of the donors called V segments functional above 56.7% productive rearrangements and segregating when the between-donor standard deviation exceeded 5%. A statistical classification framework was built to diagnose cytomegalovirus status from the catalog of TCR beta chain sequences. In a later analysis, TCR nucleotide sequences were compared against IMGT/GENE-DB human TR gene sequences so that V and J genes could be assigned. A later analysis assigned CDR3 sequences and most-parsimonious VDJ recombination scenarios with the TCRdist pipeline. In a later analysis, each TCR beta chain was defined by its CDR3 amino acid sequence together with its V-gene family, and reads lacking a unique V-gene family were excluded. A later analysis removed 450 to 600 highly shared, low-generation-probability nucleotide sequences to deal with suspected cross-contamination and a sequencing artifact. For each public chain, a later analysis derived a clonal expansion index from normalized ranks of inferred template counts within each repertoire. In a later analysis, generation probabilities were computed with a VDJ recombination model fitted to out-of-frame rearrangements, and the resulting probabilities were checked against IGoR. In a later analysis, hypergeometric tests were used to score TCR-TCR, TCR-HLA and TCR-CMV co-occurrence, with a repertoire-size bias correction applied to TCR pairs. To estimate false discovery rates, a later analysis permuted the HLA or CMV assignments 20 times. In a later analysis, co-occurring TCRs were grouped with DBSCAN, and TCRdist sequence similarity was added when clustering was performed within HLA-allele-positive subsets. Co-occurrence clustering excluded repertoires with fewer than 30,000 or more than 120,000 public chains, plus five with anomalous nucleotide sharing. TCRdb mirrors the immuneACCESS table, restricted to in-frame sequences. Some clones are absent from its copies; in checked studies, under half trace to an unresolved V gene, and the reason for the others is unknown. That table gives V, J and clone size, and the DNA gave D and trimming. In this sample the table shows hundreds of thousands of clones, about 80% of which occur a single time. The top ten clonotypes cover about 1.7% of the sample.

Here the chain combines TRBV28 and TRBJ1-5; 11 junctional bases match TRBD1. The sample taken for sequencing was PBMCs. The TCR comes from a male donor in good health and CMV-seronegative. The nucleotide sequence is given as TGTGCCAGCAGTACCGGGACAGGGGGTGTACAGCCCCAGCATTTT. The resulting protein is CASSTGTGGVQPQHF.